The next 12 T cell receptor beta chains were all read from a single sample in a study of T cell changes during pregnancy in multiple sclerosis. Using immunoSEQ multiplex PCR, the repertoire was profiled, and TCRdb retains in-frame clones only, with some absent. The sample records 950 to 1,300 clones, 80% being singletons. The sample was CD4+ T cells from PBMCs (not recorded whether the cells were cultured). Source of these receptors: a female patient with multiple sclerosis, enrolled in a pregnancy study. Some clones in this sample may be carry-over from other donors' samples.

This chain joins TRBV28 and TRBJ1-4; 7 bases are a match to TRBD1. CDR3 length equals 16 residues. CDR1 is MDHEN, CDR2 SYDVKM, per germline. V shed 3 bases and J 0 bases; nucleotides not matched to a gene: 4. As DNA, the CDR3 is TGTGCCAGCAGTTTGGCAGGACAGGCAACTAATGAAAAACTGTTTTTT. This encodes CASSLAGQATNEKLFF. Using reference TRBV28 and TRBJ1-4 for the parts outside the CDR3, the full variable domain is DVKVTQSSRYLVKRTGEKVFLECVQDMDHENMFWYRQDPGLGLRLIYFSYDVKMKEKGDIPEGYSVSREKKERFSLILESASTNQTSMYLCASSLAGQATNEKLFFGSGTQLSVL.

The chain recombines TRBV10-3 with TRBJ1-5, with TRBD1 matching 10 bases. The CDR3 length is 14 residues. Unmatched junction bases numbered 12, after V lost 10 bases and J lost 9 bases. The germline CDR1 and CDR2 sequences are ENHRY and SYGVKD. The CDR3 sequence is CASQPGTGAGPQHF. CDR3 DNA: TGTGCCAGCCAGCCCGGGACAGGGGCTGGGCCCCAGCATTTT.

The V and J genes are TRBV5-6 and TRBJ1-2; no clear D. Germline V gene data show CDR1 as SGHDT and CDR2 as YYEEEE. There are 12 residues in the CDR3. Trimming shortened V by 4 bases and J by 8 bases, and 12 bases separated the two germline ends. Here the CDR3 DNA reads TGTGCCAGCAGCCCTAACCACGGCGGCTACACCTTC. It encodes CASSPNHGGYTF.

This chain uses TRBV9 with TRBJ2-2, with TRBD2 matching over 16 bases. Per germline, CDR1 SGDLS and CDR2 YYNGEE. Trimming took 4 bases from V and 7 from J; bases not matched to a gene: 4. CDR3 size: 16 residues. The CDR3 DNA reads as TGTGCCAGCAGCTCGGGACTAGCGGGAGGGTACGGGGAGCTGTTTTTT. Its protein is CASSSGLAGGYGELFF. The full variable domain, its missing parts supplied by reference TRBV9 and TRBJ2-2, is DSGVTQTPKHLITATGQRVTLRCSPRSGDLSVYWYQQSLDQGLQFLIQYYNGEERAKGNILERFSAQQFPDLHSELNLSSLELGDSALYFCASSSGLAGGYGELFFGEGSRLTVL.

The chain recombines TRBV9 with TRBJ1-1, with D possibly being TRBD1 (6 bases). The CDR3 covers 13 residues. The germline V and J ends were trimmed by 2 bases and 6 bases, with 11 bases remaining between them. Per the germline V gene, CDR1 is SGDLS and CDR2 is YYNGEE. The CDR3 DNA reads as TGTGCCAGCAGCGTGCGACAGGCGTCTGAAGCTTTCTTT. Its protein is CASSVRQASEAFF.

V usage is TRBV11-2 and J usage is TRBJ2-1, with TRBD2 identical over 11 bases. Unmatched junction bases numbered 4, after V lost 5 bases and J lost 4 bases. The CDR3 length is 15 residues. Looked up from germline, CDR1 is SGHAT and CDR2 is FQNNGV. CDR3 protein: CASSPTSGTYNEQFF. CDR3 bases: TGTGCCAGCAGCCCGACTAGCGGGACTTACAATGAGCAGTTCTTC.

The chain combines TRBV7-2 with TRBJ2-5; D gene unclear. The V gene lost 5 bases and the J gene lost 6 bases, with 10 bases spanning the gap. Per the germline V gene, CDR1 is SGHTA and CDR2 is FQGNSA. This CDR3 has 12 amino acids. CDR3 DNA: TGTGCCAGCAGCATGTTACTCCAGACCCAGTACTTC. Amino acids: CASSMLLQTQYF. Combining the CDR3 with reference TRBV7-2 and TRBJ2-5 gives the whole variable domain GAGVSQSPSNKVTEKGKDVELRCDPISGHTALYWYRQSLGQGLEFLIYFQGNSAPDKSGLPSDRFSAERTGGSVSTLTIQRTQQEDSAVYLCASSMLLQTQYFGPGTRLLVL.

V gene TRBV7-6 combines with J gene TRBJ1-6; 7 bases match TRBD1. The CDR3 runs to 12 residues. Trimming took 5 bases from V and 11 from J; bases not matched to a gene: 3. The germline CDR1 and CDR2 sequences are SGHVS and FNYEAQ. The CDR3 DNA follows: TGTGCCAGCAGCCCCACAGGGGCACCCCTCCACTTT. As protein: CASSPTGAPLHF.

This chain connects TRBV6-6 to TRBJ2-1; D is unresolved. In germline, CDR1 is MNHNY, CDR2 SVGAGI (reference sequence). The germline V and J ends were trimmed by 0 bases and 15 bases, with 9 bases remaining between them. This CDR3 comprises 11 residues. CDR3 bases: TGTGCCAGCAGTTACTCAGGAGACCGGTTCTTC. As protein: CASSYSGDRFF.

In DNA form, the CDR3 reads TGTGCCAGCAGGTCCCTCCCGTTGGCCCAAGAGACCCAGTACTTC. Its translation is CASRSLPLAQETQYF. This chain uses TRBV6-1 with TRBJ2-5, with D hard to call. The CDR3 is 15 amino acids. CDR1 is MNHNS, CDR2 SASEGT, per germline. Deletions cut 6 bases from V and 1 base from J, with 15 bases between.

This sequence joins TRBV10-3 and TRBJ1-1; tentatively, D is TRBD1 (5 bases). The CDR3 is made up of 15 amino acids. Germline V gives CDR1 ENHRY, CDR2 SYGVKD. The ends were cut back, 0 bases at V and 1 base at J, with 9 bases in the middle. The CDR3 bases are TGTGCCATCAGTGAGTCGACCAGGGCGAACACTGAAGCTTTCTTT. It is translated as CAISESTRANTEAFF.

This chain joins TRBV28 and TRBJ2-3, with TRBD1 matching 10 bases. V shed 5 bases and J 2 bases; nucleotides not matched to a gene: 4. CDR3 size: 15 residues. Germline CDR1 and CDR2: MDHEN and SYDVKM. The CDR3 coding sequence is TGTGCCAGCAGTAGGGACAGGGGCCTCACAGATACGCAGTATTTT. Amino acids: CASSRDRGLTDTQYF.